Shown below are 24 T cell receptor beta chains from a single sample sequenced in a study of post-analysis software for immune sequencing data. Whole-study findings and limits: Included in a set of about five TRBV segments more frequent in patients than controls were TRBV5-6, TRBV5-1 and TRBV20-1.

cDNA libraries of TCR beta carried unique molecular identifiers. A single record per CDR3 protein comes from TCRdb applying MiXCR to the PCR reads. The sample has about 210,000 distinct CDR3 sequences; roughly 30% are singletons. The antigens of these receptors remain unknown. Sequenced: blood. All receptors come from a girl aged 2 to 17 with multiple sclerosis.

This clonotype was picked up a small number of times. V is TRBV7-2 and J is TRBJ1-5; a weak D match, TRBD1 (5 bases). Germline CDR1 and CDR2: SGHTA and FQGNSA. V lost 0 bases, J lost 2 bases, and 8 bases lay in between. This CDR3 spans 15 amino acids. CDR3 sequence reads: CASSLARGGNQPQHF. DNA for the CDR3: TGTGCCAGCAGCTTAGCGCGGGGGGGCAATCAGCCCCAGCATTTT.

This clonotype was observed at least ten times. The chain carries TRBV12-3 or TRBV12-4 and TRBJ2-7, with D maybe TRBD2 (5 bases). V was shortened by 1 base and J by 2 bases, with 12 bases between the two germline ends. CDR3 length equals 15 residues. For the CDR3, the DNA is TGTGCCAGCAGTTTAGGGACGGACTTAACCTACGAGCAGTACTTC. This encodes CASSLGTDLTYEQYF.

This clonotype showed up just a few times. V and J are TRBV5-1 and TRBJ2-5; D possibly corresponds to TRBD2 (6 bases). CDR1 is SGHRS, CDR2 YFSETQ, per germline. The germline V and J ends were trimmed by 5 bases and 11 bases, with 19 bases remaining between them. The CDR3 is 13 residues long. CDR3 loop: CASSKPGVGEQYF. CDR3 sequence (DNA): TGCGCCAGCAGTAAACCGGGAGTAGGGGAGCAGTACTTC.

This clonotype has at least ten counts. This chain joins TRBV12-3 or TRBV12-4 and TRBJ2-1; the D gene is possibly TRBD1 (6 bases). The CDR3 loop spans 15 amino acids. The V end lost 2 bases, the J end lost 6 bases, and 14 bases lay between the germline ends. The CDR3 loop reads CASSLRDITPNEQFF. CDR3 in DNA: TGTGCCAGCAGTTTACGGGACATCACCCCCAATGAGCAGTTCTTC.

This clonotype has a count of ten or more. V is TRBV28 and J is TRBJ2-1, with TRBD2 identical over 8 bases. The V and J ends lost 6 bases and 6 bases, in that order; junction bases with no gene match: 13. CDR3 length: 16 amino acids. From germline, CDR1 is MDHEN and CDR2 SYDVKM. CDR3 sequence: CASRPPWSGRRNEQFF. The CDR3 coding sequence is TGTGCCAGCAGACCCCCGTGGAGCGGGAGACGCAATGAGCAGTTCTTC.

This clonotype appeared many times. The CDR3 nucleotides are TGTGCCAGCAGCTTCCCCCGGGTAGATACGCAGTATTTT. It encodes CASSFPRVDTQYF. V gene TRBV11-2 combines with J gene TRBJ2-3; D gene ambiguous. The germline gives CDR1 SGHAT, CDR2 FQNNGV. The germline V and J ends were trimmed by 3 bases and 5 bases, with 9 bases remaining between them. The CDR3 has 13 residues.

CDR3 sequence: CSARDFGAMGNQPQHF. The CDR3 region has the DNA TGCAGTGCTAGAGATTTCGGGGCCATGGGAAATCAGCCCCAGCATTTT. The J gene is TRBJ1-5, the V gene TRBV20-1; weak D call: TRBD1 (5 bases). The CDR3 loop spans 16 amino acids. V lost 0 bases to trimming and J lost 4 bases, with 16 bases between them. The germline V gene has CDR1 DFQATT and CDR2 SNEGSKA (reference sequence).

As regards this clonotype: This clone may be a read error of a much larger clone one base away. V gene TRBV29-1 combines with J gene TRBJ2-5; D gene uncertain. Germline V lookup: CDR1 SQVTM, CDR2 ANQGSEA. This CDR3 has 13 amino acids. Here the CDR3 DNA reads TGCAGCGTTGATCCGGGTAACCAAGAGATCCAGTACTTC. Its protein is CSVDPGNQEIQYF.

The rearrangement uses TRBV13 and TRBJ2-2; D may be TRBD1 or TRBD2 (5 bases each). The length of the CDR3 is 14 residues. CDR1 and CDR2 (germline): PRHDT, FYEKMQ (reference sequence). V was trimmed by 5 bases and J by 6 bases, leaving 13 bases between them. CDR3 bases: TGTGCCAGCAGCCTCCCGGGACGTCCCGGGGAGCTGTTTTTT. Translating it yields CASSLPGRPGELFF.

On this clonotype: A much larger clone differs from this one at a single base, so this may be a read error. V and J are TRBV20-1 and TRBJ2-3, with D hard to call. CDR1 DFQATT and CDR2 SNEGSKA come from the germline V gene (reference sequence). The length of the CDR3 is 16 residues. Trimming took 0 bases from V and 6 from J, leaving 19 bases between them. In nucleotides, the CDR3 is TGCAGTGCTAGAGATTTCGGAAGACGGCCTCCGGATACGCAGTATTTT. Encoded protein: CSARDFGRRPPDTQYF.

The J gene is TRBJ2-1, the V gene TRBV5-1; 9 bases are a match to TRBD2. The CDR3 spans 16 residues. With V trimmed by 3 bases and J by 4 bases, 8 bases remained unmatched. Germline CDR1 is SGHRS and CDR2 is YFSETQ. CDR3 in amino acids: CASSWRGGGGYNEQFF. The CDR3 nucleotides are TGCGCCAGCAGCTGGCGGGGGGGCGGGGGTTACAATGAGCAGTTCTTC. The full variable domain, in which reference TRBV5-1 and TRBJ2-1 provide the parts outside the CDR3, is KAGVTQTPRYLIKTRGQQVTLSCSPISGHRSVSWYQQTPGQGLQFLFEYFSETQRNKGNFPGRFSGRQFSNSRSEMNVSTLELGDSALYLCASSWRGGGGYNEQFFGPGTRLTVL.

This chain connects TRBV5-1 to TRBJ1-4; TRBD1 aligns across 7 bases. With 4 bases clipped from V and 8 bases from J, the junction kept 11 bases outside the gene matches. CDR1 and CDR2 from the germline V gene are SGHRS and YFSETQ. The CDR3 covers 15 residues. As DNA, the CDR3 is TGCGCCAGCAGCAAGGACAGGCCGTCTGAAGAAAAACTGTTTTTT. This translates into CASSKDRPSEEKLFF.

This sequence joins TRBV6-5 and TRBJ1-1; 7 positions match TRBD1. Germline V gene data show CDR1 as MNHEY and CDR2 as SVGAGI. V shed 0 bases, J shed 4 bases, and the junction held 5 bases outside the gene matches. The CDR3 runs to 15 residues. CDR3 in amino acids: CASSYSEAGGTEAFF. CDR3 coding DNA: TGTGCCAGCAGTTACTCTGAGGCAGGGGGCACTGAAGCTTTCTTT.

Of note for this clonotype: A single base separates this from a much larger clone, so it may be a read error. The chain uses TRBV4-1 and TRBJ2-3; D perhaps matches TRBD2 (7 bases). The CDR3 totals 16 residues. The germline CDR1 and CDR2 sequences are MGHRA and YSYEKL. V was cut by 0 bases and J by 2 bases, with 12 bases left in between. CDR3 bases: TGCGCCAGCAGCCAAGATGCGGGGGCCTCCACAGATACGCAGTATTTT. Translating it yields CASSQDAGASTDTQYF.

The chain links TRBV12-3 or TRBV12-4 to TRBJ2-1; D gene unclear. The CDR3 is 11 amino acids. Trimming took off 10 bases at V and 2 bases at J, with 6 bases between the two ends. For the CDR3, the DNA is TGTGCCACTGGGGCCTACAATGAGCAGTTCTTC. Translated, it gives CATGAYNEQFF.

The chain employs TRBV29-1 and TRBJ2-6; D unresolved. Trimming removed 6 bases at V and 0 bases at J, with 6 bases between. The CDR3 is 13 amino acids. Looked up from germline, CDR1 is SQVTM and CDR2 is ANQGSEA. DNA for the CDR3: TGCAGCGTCTGGCTCTCTGGGGCCAACGTCCTGACTTTC. It yields the protein CSVWLSGANVLTF.

This clonotype came up many times. The V gene is TRBV15, the J gene TRBJ2-7, with 9 bases identical to TRBD1. The V segment lost 5 bases and the J segment 1 base; nucleotides outside the gene matches: 3. Germline CDR1 LNHNV, CDR2 YYDKDF (reference sequence). The CDR3 runs to 14 residues. CDR3 protein: CATSDGQGSYEQYF. In nucleotides, the CDR3 is TGTGCCACCAGCGACGGACAGGGGTCCTACGAGCAGTACTTC.

This sequence joins TRBV5-1 and TRBJ2-5; D remains unclear. Between the trimmed V and J ends, which lost 1 base and 11 bases, there was a span of 9 bases. Germline CDR1 SGHRS, CDR2 YFSETQ. The CDR3 is 11 amino acids. The CDR3: CASSLYAEQYF. CDR3 sequence (DNA): TGCGCCAGCAGCTTGTATGCTGAGCAGTACTTC.

The table lists this clonotype with a few counts. V gene TRBV28 combines with J gene TRBJ2-7; no definite D call. The CDR3 spans 13 residues. Germline lookup yields CDR1 MDHEN and CDR2 SYDVKM. With 4 bases removed from V and 9 bases from J, the gap between germline ends came to 16 bases. CDR3 nucleotides: TGTGCCAGCAGTTCTGCGGACCGGTTGGGGCAGTACTTC. Its translation is CASSSADRLGQYF.

The chain recombines TRBV5-1 with TRBJ1-2, with 11 bases identical to TRBD1. The CDR3 contains 18 residues. Trimming at V came to 1 base and at J to 5 bases, leaving 13 bases not matched to a gene. The germline V gene encodes CDR1 SGHRS and CDR2 YFSETQ. CDR3 sequence reads: CASSLIGTGGRTGYGYTF. CDR3 DNA: TGCGCCAGCAGCTTGATTGGGACAGGGGGACGTACAGGTTATGGCTACACCTTC.

This clonotype was seen repeatedly, ten times or more. The rearrangement links TRBV29-1 to TRBJ2-4; a possible D gene is TRBD1 (6 bases). The CDR3 is made up of 14 amino acids. Germline values: CDR1 SQVTM, CDR2 ANQGSEA. V dropped 6 bases and J dropped 3 bases, with 15 bases sitting between them. The CDR3 DNA reads as TGCAGCGTCTATCCCAGGGGCGGCAAAAACATTCAGTACTTC. This encodes CSVYPRGGKNIQYF.

Comment on this clonotype: A much bigger clone sits one base away, suggesting this may be a read error. The chain uses TRBV12-3 or TRBV12-4 and TRBJ2-1; 7 bases are a match to TRBD1. The length of the CDR3 is 15 residues. Germline trimming cut 3 bases from V and 13 bases from J; bases unmatched to any gene: 15. The CDR3 DNA reads TGTGCCAGCAGTTTTGGGTCCGTAGGGGGCGAGACCCAGTTCTTC. It encodes CASSFGSVGGETQFF.

Here the CDR3 reads CASSRDRHEKLFF. The CDR3 nucleotides are TGTGCCAGCAGTCGGGACAGACATGAAAAACTGTTTTTT. The chain is built from TRBV7-9 and TRBJ1-4; 7 bases line up with TRBD1. This CDR3 has 13 amino acids. Trimming took 6 bases from V and 6 from J; bases not matched to a gene: 4. The germline V gene encodes CDR1 SEHNR and CDR2 FQNEAQ (reference sequence).

The chain is built from TRBV29-1 and TRBJ1-1; D may be TRBD1 (5 bases). V gave up 6 bases and J gave up 0 bases, with 11 bases separating them. CDR1 is SQVTM, CDR2 ANQGSEA, per germline. This CDR3 comprises 13 residues. Here the CDR3 DNA reads TGCAGCGTGACGGGACGTATGAACACTGAAGCTTTCTTT. Its translation: CSVTGRMNTEAFF. Variable domain in full (rest from reference TRBV29-1 and TRBJ1-1): SAVISQKPSRDICQRGTSLTIQCQVDSQVTMMFWYRQQPGQSLTLIATANQGSEATYESGFVIDKFPISRPNLTFSTLTVSNMSPEDSSIYLCSVTGRMNTEAFFGQGTRLTVV.